Below are 16 T cell receptor beta chains sequenced from a single sample in a study of prognosis after radiotherapy for stage I lung cancer. Template was genomic DNA; TCR beta CDR3 amplified in two multiplex PCR rounds. The first PCR round targeted every TRBV and TRBJ gene with specific primers. TCRdb re-analysed the multiplex PCR reads in MiXCR, keeping a single row per CDR3 protein. The table shows about 16,000 distinct CDR3 sequences, with approximately 31% occurring only once. The source was PBMCs, collected before or after stereotactic body radiation therapy (not recorded which). The receptors originated from a donor aged 50 or older with non-small cell lung cancer.

This clonotype is medium-sized. The genes are TRBV19 and TRBJ2-7; 8 nucleotides line up with TRBD1. In germline, CDR1 is LNHDA, CDR2 SQIVND (reference sequence). The CDR3 runs to 14 residues. V shed 4 bases and J 3 bases; nucleotides not matched to a gene: 5. In nucleotides, the CDR3 is TGTGCCAGTAGTACGGGACAGGAAGTCTACGAGCAGTACTTC. Translation gives CASSTGQEVYEQYF.

The table lists this clonotype with many counts. The CDR3 is CASSWVSGANVLTF. CDR3 bases: TGTGCCAGCAGTTGGGTTTCTGGGGCCAACGTCCTGACTTTC. The J gene is TRBJ2-6, the V gene TRBV28; the D is unclear. Trimming cost V 4 bases and J 1 base, with 5 bases left between them. CDR1 is MDHEN and CDR2 is SYDVKM in the germline V gene. The CDR3 is 14 amino acids. The whole variable domain, remainder taken from reference TRBV28 and TRBJ2-6, is DVKVTQSSRYLVKRTGEKVFLECVQDMDHENMFWYRQDPGLGLRLIYFSYDVKMKEKGDIPEGYSVSREKKERFSLILESASTNQTSMYLCASSWVSGANVLTFGAGSRLTVL.

As regards this clonotype: At one end the junction does not follow the germline gene, possibly because of a read error. The chain carries TRBV4-1 and TRBJ2-3, with 10 bases fitting TRBD2. The CDR3 consists of 18 residues. Germline assignment: CDR1 MGHRA and CDR2 YSYEKL. CDR3 region: CASSRDSGRNPSTDTQYF. For the CDR3, the DNA is TGCGCCAGCAGCCGCGATAGCGGGAGGAACCCTAGCACAGATACACAGTATTTT.

At least ten counts were recorded for this clonotype. The chain has TRBV20-1 and TRBJ1-5; unclear D gene. CDR1 is DFQATT and CDR2 is SNEGSKA in the germline V gene (reference sequence). This CDR3 comprises 14 residues. Trimming took off 3 bases at V and 8 bases at J, with 17 bases between the two ends. The CDR3 here is CSASKGLTEEPQHF. Here the CDR3 DNA reads TGCAGTGCTAGCAAGGGTCTAACGGAAGAGCCCCAGCATTTT.

This chain connects TRBV12-3 or TRBV12-4 to TRBJ2-1; 10 bases match TRBD2. CDR3 size: 15 residues. V trimming: 7 bases; J trimming: 9 bases; junction bases outside the gene matches: 12. The CDR3 protein is CASNSGLAAPREQFF. The CDR3 region has the DNA TGTGCCAGCAATTCAGGACTAGCGGCACCTCGTGAGCAGTTCTTC.

The rearrangement joins TRBV7-2 to TRBJ1-3; no clear D. Trimming left V 4 bases short and J 4 bases short, with 8 bases between. Looked up from germline, CDR1 is SGHTA and CDR2 is FQGNSA. The CDR3 is 13 residues long. The CDR3 DNA sequence: TGTGCCAGCAGCTGGGGTCAGGGAAACACCATATATTTT. Residues: CASSWGQGNTIYF.

By share of the sample, this clonotype is medium-sized (0.01 to 0.1%). V and J are TRBV5-1 and TRBJ2-2, with a weak D call TRBD1 (5 bases). The V gene lost 1 base and the J gene lost 12 bases, with 16 bases spanning the gap. The germline CDR1 and CDR2 sequences are SGHRS and YFSETQ. This CDR3 is 14 amino acids long. The DNA of the CDR3 is TGCGCCAGCAGCTTGAGTTCGACAGCGCGGAAGCTGTTTTTT. Its translation: CASSLSSTARKLFF.

The chain employs TRBV6-1 and TRBJ2-7; 7 nucleotides align to TRBD1. J was trimmed by 1 base and V by 5 bases; bases with no gene match: 8. CDR1 is MNHNS and CDR2 is SASEGT in the germline V gene. The CDR3 sequence is 15 residues long. The DNA for the CDR3 is TGTGCCAGCAGTAAAGGACAGGCGTCTTCCTACGAGCAGTACTTC. Its protein product is CASSKGQASSYEQYF.

This clonotype was seen ten or more times. This chain uses TRBV6-4 with TRBJ2-2; TRBD1 might be the D (5 bases). This CDR3 has 15 amino acids. Germline loops: CDR1 MRHNA, CDR2 SNTAGT. The V end was cut by 3 bases, the J end by 4 bases, with 12 bases between. The CDR3 region is CASSETRDATGELFF. The CDR3 DNA is TGTGCCAGCAGTGAAACCAGGGATGCCACCGGGGAGCTGTTTTTT.

For this clonotype: With only one base between it and a far larger clone, this is likely a read error. This chain joins TRBV6-4 and TRBJ1-6, with D possibly matching TRBD1 (6 bases). This CDR3 has 15 residues. Germline assignment: CDR1 MRHNA and CDR2 SNTAGT. The CDR3 DNA sequence: TGTGCCAGCAGTACGTCCGGGGGCAGTGGGTCACCCATCCACTTT. Translation: CASSTSGGSGSPIHF.

This clonotype rates as medium-sized. The chain is built from TRBV20-1 and TRBJ2-1; D ambiguous. This CDR3 has 15 residues. CDR1 and CDR2 from the germline V gene are DFQATT and SNEGSKA (reference sequence). V lost 0 bases and J 8 bases, leaving 17 bases between the germline ends. CDR3 loop: CSARDLFPVYDEQFF. The CDR3 DNA is TGCAGTGCTAGAGATCTGTTCCCGGTGTATGATGAGCAGTTCTTC.

Remarks on this clonotype: An end of the junction does not agree with germline; a read error may underlie this. This chain uses TRBV30 with TRBJ2-5, with a tentative D call TRBD2 (6 bases). CDR3 length: 14 residues. The germline gives CDR1 GTSNPN, CDR2 SVGIG (reference sequence). The CDR3 DNA reads TGTGCCTGGGGGGGTAAGGTTTATCGGGAGACCCAATACTTC. Its protein is CAWGGKVYRETQYF.

To note about this clonotype: A read error is likely here: a far larger clone is one base away. The rearrangement links TRBV6-8 to TRBJ2-1; no reliable D call. This CDR3 has 17 residues. Germline V gene data show CDR1 as MNHGY and CDR2 as SAAAGT. Trimming cost V 6 bases and J 1 base, with 19 bases left between them. CDR3 region: CASRPRFGAWSYNEQFF. In DNA form, the CDR3 reads TGTGCCAGCAGACCGCGTTTTGGTGCGTGGTCCTACAATGAGCAGTTCTTC.

The sample holds many counts of this clonotype. The chain links TRBV4-1 to TRBJ1-1; 8 bases line up with TRBD1. The CDR3 loop spans 16 amino acids. Germline CDR1 and CDR2: MGHRA and YSYEKL. J lost 1 base, V lost 7 bases, and 11 bases had no gene match. DNA of the CDR3: TGCGCCAGCACCAAAATAGGACAGGGCAAGAACACTGAAGCTTTCTTT. Amino acid sequence: CASTKIGQGKNTEAFF.

This chain uses TRBV5-4 with TRBJ2-1; D is undetermined. Trimming shortened V by 4 bases and J by 5 bases, and 7 bases separated the two germline ends. Germline V gene sequence: CDR1 SGHNT, CDR2 YYREEE (reference sequence). The CDR3 is 12 amino acids. This chain's CDR3 is CASSEPNNEQFF. CDR3 sequence (DNA): TGTGCCAGCAGCGAGCCGAACAATGAGCAGTTCTTC.

This clonotype was detected many times. V gene TRBV12-3 or TRBV12-4 combines with J gene TRBJ1-3, with a tentative D call TRBD1 (5 bases). The CDR3 covers 14 residues. Trimming cost V 3 bases and J 3 bases, with 9 bases left between them. CDR3 loop: CASSLKGFGNTIYF. CDR3 nucleotides: TGTGCCAGCAGTTTGAAGGGGTTTGGAAACACCATATATTTT.